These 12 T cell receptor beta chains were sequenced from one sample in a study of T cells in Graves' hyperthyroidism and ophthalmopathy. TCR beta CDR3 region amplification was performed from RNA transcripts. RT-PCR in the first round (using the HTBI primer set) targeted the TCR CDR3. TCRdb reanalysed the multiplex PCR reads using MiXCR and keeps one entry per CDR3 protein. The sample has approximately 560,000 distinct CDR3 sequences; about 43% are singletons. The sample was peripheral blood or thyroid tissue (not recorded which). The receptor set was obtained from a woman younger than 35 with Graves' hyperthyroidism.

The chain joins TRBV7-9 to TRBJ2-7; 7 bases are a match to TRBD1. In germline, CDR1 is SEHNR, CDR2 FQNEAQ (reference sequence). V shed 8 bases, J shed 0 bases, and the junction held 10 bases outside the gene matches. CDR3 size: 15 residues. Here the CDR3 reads CASASPGQSSYEQYF. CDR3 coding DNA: TGTGCCAGCGCCAGCCCGGGACAGAGCTCCTACGAGCAGTACTTC.

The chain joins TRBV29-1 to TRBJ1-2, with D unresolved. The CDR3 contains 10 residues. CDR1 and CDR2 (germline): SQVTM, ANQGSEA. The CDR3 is CSESVYGYTF. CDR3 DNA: TGCAGTGAGTCGGTCTATGGCTACACCTTC. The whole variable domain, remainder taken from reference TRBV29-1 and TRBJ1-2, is SAVISQKPSRDICQRGTSLTIQCQVDSQVTMMFWYRQQPGQSLTLIATANQGSEATYESGFVIDKFPISRPNLTFSTLTVSNMSPEDSSIYLCSESVYGYTFGSGTRLTVV.

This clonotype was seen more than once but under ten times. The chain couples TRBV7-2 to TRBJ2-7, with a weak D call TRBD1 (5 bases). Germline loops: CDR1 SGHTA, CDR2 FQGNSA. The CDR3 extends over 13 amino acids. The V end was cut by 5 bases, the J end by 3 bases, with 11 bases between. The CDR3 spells CASSQGDRYEQYF. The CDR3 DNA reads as TGTGCCAGCAGCCAAGGGGATCGCTACGAGCAGTACTTC.

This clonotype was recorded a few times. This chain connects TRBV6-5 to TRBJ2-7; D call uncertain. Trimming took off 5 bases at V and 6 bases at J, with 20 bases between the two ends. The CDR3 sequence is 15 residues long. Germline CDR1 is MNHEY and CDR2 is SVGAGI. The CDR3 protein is CASSKDDNSVGEQYF. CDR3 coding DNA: TGTGCCAGCAGTAAGGATGACAATTCCGTTGGCGAGCAGTACTTC.

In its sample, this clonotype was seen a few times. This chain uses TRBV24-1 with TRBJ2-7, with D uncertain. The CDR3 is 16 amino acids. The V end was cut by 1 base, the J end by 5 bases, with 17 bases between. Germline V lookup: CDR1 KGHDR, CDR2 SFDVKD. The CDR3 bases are TGTGCCACCAGTGATTTCCCAGGTAGTGGATTCGACGAGCAGTACTTC. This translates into CATSDFPGSGFDEQYF.

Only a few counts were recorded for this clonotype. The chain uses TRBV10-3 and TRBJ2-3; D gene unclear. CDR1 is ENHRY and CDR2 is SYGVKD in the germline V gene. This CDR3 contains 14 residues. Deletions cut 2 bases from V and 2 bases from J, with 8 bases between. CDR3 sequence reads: CAISEVRPTDTQYF. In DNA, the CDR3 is TGTGCCATCAGTGAGGTCCGGCCCACAGATACGCAGTATTTT.

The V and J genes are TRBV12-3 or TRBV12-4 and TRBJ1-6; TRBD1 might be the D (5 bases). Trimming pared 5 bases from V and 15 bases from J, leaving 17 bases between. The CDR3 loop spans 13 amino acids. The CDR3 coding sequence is TGTGCCAGCAGTCAGGGACTAGCGGGGCGCCTCCACTTT. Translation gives CASSQGLAGRLHF.

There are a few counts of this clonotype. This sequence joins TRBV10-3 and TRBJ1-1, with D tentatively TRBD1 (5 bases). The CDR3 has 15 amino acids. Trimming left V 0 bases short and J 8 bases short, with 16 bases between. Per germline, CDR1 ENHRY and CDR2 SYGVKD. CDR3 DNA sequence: TGTGCCATCAGTGAGTCAAACGAGGCAGGGCGAGAAGCTTTCTTT. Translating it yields CAISESNEAGREAFF.

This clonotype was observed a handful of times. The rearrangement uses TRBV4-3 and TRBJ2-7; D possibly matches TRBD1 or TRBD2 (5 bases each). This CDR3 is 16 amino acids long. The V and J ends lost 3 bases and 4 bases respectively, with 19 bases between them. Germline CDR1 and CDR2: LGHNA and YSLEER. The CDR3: CASSHPYARERYEQYF. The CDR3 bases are TGCGCCAGCAGCCATCCATACGCCAGGGAGAGGTACGAGCAGTACTTC.

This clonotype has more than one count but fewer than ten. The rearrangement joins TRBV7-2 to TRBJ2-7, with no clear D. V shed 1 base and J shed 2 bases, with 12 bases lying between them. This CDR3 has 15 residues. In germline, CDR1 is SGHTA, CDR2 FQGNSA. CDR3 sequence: CASSLGRRQAYEQYF. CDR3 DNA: TGTGCCAGCAGCTTAGGCCGGCGGCAAGCCTACGAGCAGTACTTC.

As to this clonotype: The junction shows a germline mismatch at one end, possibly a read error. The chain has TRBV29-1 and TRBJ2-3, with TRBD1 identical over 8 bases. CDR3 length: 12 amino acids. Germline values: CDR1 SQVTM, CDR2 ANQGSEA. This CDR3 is CSVEDRGDTQYF. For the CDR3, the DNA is TGCAGCGTGGAAGACAGGGGAGATACGCAGTATTTT.

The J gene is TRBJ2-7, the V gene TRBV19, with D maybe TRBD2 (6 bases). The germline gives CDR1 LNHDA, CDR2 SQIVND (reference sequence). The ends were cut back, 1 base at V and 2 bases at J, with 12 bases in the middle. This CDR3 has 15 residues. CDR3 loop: CASSIVGGTAYEQYF. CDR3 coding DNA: TGTGCCAGTAGTATAGTTGGCGGGACTGCCTACGAGCAGTACTTC.